These T cell receptor beta chains were read from a single sample in a study of blood T cell repertoires in COVID-19. Produced via immunoSEQ multiplex PCR; TCRdb's table is partial and in-frame only. There are over 350,000 clones in the sample; roughly 89% occur only once, and approximately 10% lies in the top ten. The material sequenced was PBMCs or T cells enriched from blood (not recorded which). Every receptor here comes from a woman aged 45 to 65 who had recovered from COVID-19. Each CDR3 is given with its conserved first and last residue. A D gene is named only where the DNA matches it firmly. Clone size is stated in some rows and not others, as once, few, many or a class when expanded.

DNA: TGTGCCAGCAGCCCAGGACGGACAGGGGCCTTCACTAATGAAAAACTGTTTTTT
CDR3: CASSPGRTGAFTNEKLFF
D: TRBD1
J: TRBJ1-4
size: NA
length: 18
V: TRBV14

DNA: TGTGCCAGCTCACCAAGTGTGGCGGGTGTTCTTGCAGATACGCAGTATTTT
CDR3: CASSPSVAGVLADTQYF
D: NA
J: TRBJ2-3
size: NA
length: 17
V: TRBV18

DNA: TGCGCCAGCAGCCCCTGGGGGGGGACGTCGAACACCATATATTTT
CDR3: CASSPWGGTSNTIYF
D: NA
J: TRBJ1-3
size: NA
length: 15
V: TRBV5-1

DNA: TGTGCCAGCAGGCTCGCCGGGACAGCGCCCTACGAGCAGTACTTC
CDR3: CASRLAGTAPYEQYF
D: TRBD1
J: TRBJ2-7
size: NA
length: 15
V: TRBV14

DNA: TGCGCCAGCAGCCCCGACAGGACCGGGGAGCTGTTTTTT
CDR3: CASSPDRTGELFF
D: NA
J: TRBJ2-2
size: NA
length: 13
V: TRBV5-1

DNA: TGTGCCAGCAGCCCTGACATCCGGTACGAGCAGTACTTC
CDR3: CASSPDIRYEQYF
D: NA
J: TRBJ2-7
size: NA
length: 13
V: TRBV11-2

DNA: TGTGCCAGCCGGGAGGTCAGGCGGCCTTATCAGCCCCAGCATTTT
CDR3: CASREVRRPYQPQHF
D: NA
J: TRBJ1-5
size: NA
length: 15
V: TRBV28

DNA: TGTGCCAGCAGTGTTTTTCGGACAGCGAATTCACCCCTCCACTTT
CDR3: CASSVFRTANSPLHF
D: NA
J: TRBJ1-6
size: NA
length: 15
V: TRBV2

DNA: TGTGCCAGCAGCGCCTTAGATACAGGGCTCGGCTATGGCTACACCTTC
CDR3: CASSALDTGLGYGYTF
D: NA
J: TRBJ1-2
size: once
length: 16
V: TRBV7-8

DNA: TGTGCCAGCAGCTTAGACAGGGGTTTCCAGCCCCAGCATTTT
CDR3: CASSLDRGFQPQHF
D: TRBD1
J: TRBJ1-5
size: once
length: 14
V: TRBV7-6

DNA: TGCGCCAGCAGCCCGAGCGGTAGCCCGACCTACAATGAGCAGTTCTTC
CDR3: CASSPSGSPTYNEQFF
D: NA
J: TRBJ2-1
size: NA
length: 16
V: TRBV4-3

DNA: TGTGCCAGCCTCCCCAGCGGGGGTACAGATACGCAGTATTTT
CDR3: CASLPSGGTDTQYF
D: TRBD2
J: TRBJ2-3
size: NA
length: 14
V: TRBV27

DNA: TGTGCCAGCAGCCAAGGGACTAGCGGGGGCGAGCAGTACTTC
CDR3: CASSQGTSGGEQYF
D: TRBD2
J: TRBJ2-7
size: NA
length: 14
V: TRBV3-1/TRBV3-2

DNA: TGCGCCAGCAGCCCGGAGGCCAGGGGAATCGGTTCACCCCTCCACTTT
CDR3: CASSPEARGIGSPLHF
D: NA
J: TRBJ1-6
size: NA
length: 16
V: TRBV5-1

DNA: TGTGCCAGCAGCCCCCGACAGCTCCAAGAGACCCAGTACTTC
CDR3: CASSPRQLQETQYF
D: NA
J: TRBJ2-5
size: NA
length: 14
V: TRBV13

DNA: TGTGCCAGTAGAATGCGACCGGGACACAACAATGAAAAACTGTTTTTT
CDR3: CASRMRPGHNNEKLFF
D: NA
J: TRBJ1-4
size: NA
length: 16
V: TRBV19

DNA: TGTGCCAGCAGCCGTTCCGGGAGGGATGGAAACACCATATATTTT
CDR3: CASSRSGRDGNTIYF
D: NA
J: TRBJ1-3
size: NA
length: 15
V: TRBV5-4

DNA: TGTGCCAGCAGTTTGTTTCAGGGGGAGAAAGCTTTCTTT
CDR3: CASSLFQGEKAFF
D: TRBD1
J: TRBJ1-1
size: NA
length: 13
V: TRBV12-3/TRBV12-4

DNA: TGTGCCAGTAGTAAATACGGACAGGGGAGTATCGCGAACACTGAAGCTTTCTTT
CDR3: CASSKYGQGSIANTEAFF
D: TRBD1
J: TRBJ1-1
size: NA
length: 18
V: TRBV19

DNA: TGTGCCAGCAAGGGGGATACAGATACGCAGTATTTT
CDR3: CASKGDTDTQYF
D: NA
J: TRBJ2-3
size: NA
length: 12
V: TRBV2